These 6 T cell receptor beta chains originate from one sample sequenced in a study of blood T cells in healthy people across ages. A second PCR of about 7 to 11 cycles used a sample-barcoded 5' primer and a J-beta primer mix. Each CDR3 protein is one row after TCRdb ran MiXCR on the 5' RACE reads. The repertoire holds some 1.5 million distinct CDR3 sequences, 28% seen once, with 7.7% in the top ten. Sequenced material: blood. Receptor source: a woman in her twenties or thirties in good health.

Only a few counts were recorded for this clonotype. CDR3 coding DNA: TGTGCCAGCAGCCAAGGTGGACTACCCAATGAGCAGTTCTTC. Translation gives CASSQGGLPNEQFF. The chain joins TRBV3-1 to TRBJ2-1, with a tentative D call TRBD2 (6 bases). The germline CDR1 and CDR2 sequences are LGHDT and YNNKEL (reference sequence). CDR3 size: 14 residues. V was clipped by 1 base and J by 6 bases, with 10 bases between them.

This clonotype was seen a handful of times. The gene calls are TRBV28 and TRBJ2-5; no clear D gene. The CDR3 is 14 amino acids. The V end was cut by 6 bases, the J end by 5 bases, with 16 bases between. Germline CDR1 is MDHEN and CDR2 is SYDVKM. As DNA, the CDR3 is TGTGCCAGCAGCCCTTCGAACCGTCCGGAGACCCAGTACTTC. Residues: CASSPSNRPETQYF.

To note about this clonotype: A read error may explain this, as a much larger clone is one base away. The V call is TRBV20-1, the J call TRBJ2-7; D perhaps matches TRBD2 (5 bases). The J call is uncertain, as TRBJ2-4 better fits the DNA end. CDR1 is DFQATT, CDR2 SNEGSKA, per germline (reference sequence). The CDR3 is made up of 15 amino acids. The CDR3 region is CSARELVGVGNIQYF. CDR3 bases: TGCAGTGCTAGGGAATTAGTGGGAGTAGGAAACATTCAGTACTTC.

This clonotype was seen many times. The rearrangement joins TRBV15 to TRBJ2-7; D is possibly TRBD2 (5 bases). The CDR3 totals 12 residues. V lost 3 bases and J lost 7, with 10 bases in between. CDR1 and CDR2 from the germline V gene are LNHNV and YYDKDF (reference sequence). CDR3 sequence (DNA): TGTGCCACCAGCAGTGACGGGGAAGAGCAGTACTTC. Translated: CATSSDGEEQYF.

The V gene is TRBV6-5, the J gene TRBJ2-7, with D perhaps matching TRBD1 (6 bases). The CDR3 loop spans 14 amino acids. Deletions cut 4 bases from V and 10 bases from J, with 20 bases between. The V gene's germline CDR1 is MNHEY and CDR2 SVGAGI. CDR3 sequence reads: CASSWDTALAAQYF. CDR3 DNA: TGTGCCAGCAGTTGGGACACCGCCTTGGCGGCCCAGTACTTC.

The table lists this clonotype with many counts. V gene TRBV14 combines with J gene TRBJ2-1; D gene uncertain. CDR1 and CDR2 from the germline V gene are SGHDN and FVKESK. Deletions cut 1 base from V and 6 bases from J, with 4 bases between. This CDR3 is 12 amino acids long. DNA of the CDR3: TGTGCCAGCAGCCAAGTCCGCAATGAGCAGTTCTTC. This encodes CASSQVRNEQFF.